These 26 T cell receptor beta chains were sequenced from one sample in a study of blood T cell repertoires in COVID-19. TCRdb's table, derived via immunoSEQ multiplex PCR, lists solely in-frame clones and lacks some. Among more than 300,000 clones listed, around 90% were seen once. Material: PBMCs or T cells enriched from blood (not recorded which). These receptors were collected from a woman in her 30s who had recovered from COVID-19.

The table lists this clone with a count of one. CDR3 sequence: CASSLSEQFF. DNA of the CDR3: TGTGCCAGCAGCCTTAGTGAGCAGTTCTTC. The chain employs TRBV7-9 and TRBJ2-1; unclear D gene. CDR3 length: 10 residues. V was clipped by 5 bases and J by 9 bases, with 5 bases between them. CDR1 is SEHNR, CDR2 FQNEAQ, per germline (reference sequence).

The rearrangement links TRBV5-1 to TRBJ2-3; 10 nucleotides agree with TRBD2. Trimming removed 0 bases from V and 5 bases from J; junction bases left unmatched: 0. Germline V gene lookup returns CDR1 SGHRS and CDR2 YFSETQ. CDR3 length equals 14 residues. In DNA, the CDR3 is TGCGCCAGCAGCTTGGAGCGGGAGGGAGATACGCAGTATTTT. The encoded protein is CASSLEREGDTQYF.

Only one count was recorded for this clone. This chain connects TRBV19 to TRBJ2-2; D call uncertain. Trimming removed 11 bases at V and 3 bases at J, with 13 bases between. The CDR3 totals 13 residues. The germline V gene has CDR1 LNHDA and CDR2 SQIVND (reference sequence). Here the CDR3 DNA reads TGTGCCTATTTGGAGAGAGACACCGGGGAGCTGTTTTTT. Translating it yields CAYLERDTGELFF. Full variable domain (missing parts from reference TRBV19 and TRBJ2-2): DGGITQSPKYLFRKEGQNVTLSCEQNLNHDAMYWYRQDPGQGLRLIYYSQIVNDFQKGDIAEGYSVSREKKESFPLTVTSAQKNPTAFYLCAYLERDTGELFFGEGSRLTVL.

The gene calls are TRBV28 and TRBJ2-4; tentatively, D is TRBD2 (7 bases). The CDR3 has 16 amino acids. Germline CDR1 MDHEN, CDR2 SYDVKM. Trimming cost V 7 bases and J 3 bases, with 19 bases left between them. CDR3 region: CASTQGGGGVKNIQYF. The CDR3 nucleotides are TGTGCCAGCACCCAAGGCGGGGGCGGAGTCAAAAACATTCAGTACTTC.

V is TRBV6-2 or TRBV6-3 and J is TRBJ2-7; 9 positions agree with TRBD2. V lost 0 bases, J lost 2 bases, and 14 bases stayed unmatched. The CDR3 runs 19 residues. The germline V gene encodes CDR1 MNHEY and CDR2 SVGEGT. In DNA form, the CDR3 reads TGTGCCAGCAGTTACTCCTTCGTTGGTGCGGGGGGGAACACCTACGAGCAGTACTTC. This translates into CASSYSFVGAGGNTYEQYF.

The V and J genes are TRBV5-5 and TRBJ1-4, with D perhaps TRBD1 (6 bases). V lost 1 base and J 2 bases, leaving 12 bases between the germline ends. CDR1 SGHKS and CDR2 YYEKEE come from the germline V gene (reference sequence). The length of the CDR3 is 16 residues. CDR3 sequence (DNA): TGTGCCAGCAGCTTGTCAGGGGCGGACACTAATGAAAAACTGTTTTTT. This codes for CASSLSGADTNEKLFF.

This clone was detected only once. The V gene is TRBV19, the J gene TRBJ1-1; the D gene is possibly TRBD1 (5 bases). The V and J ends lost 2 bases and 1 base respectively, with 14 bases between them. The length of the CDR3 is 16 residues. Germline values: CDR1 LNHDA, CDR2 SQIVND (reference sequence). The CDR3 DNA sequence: TGTGCCAGTAGTATAAGCAGGGTGGGGTGGAACACTGAAGCTTTCTTT. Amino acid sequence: CASSISRVGWNTEAFF.

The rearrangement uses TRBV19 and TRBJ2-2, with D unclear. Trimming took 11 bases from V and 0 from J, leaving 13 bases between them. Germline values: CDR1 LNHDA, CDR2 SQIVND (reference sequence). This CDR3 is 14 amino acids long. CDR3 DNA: TGTGCCGGAAGGAGATCTGCGAACACCGGGGAGCTGTTTTTT. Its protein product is CAGRRSANTGELFF.

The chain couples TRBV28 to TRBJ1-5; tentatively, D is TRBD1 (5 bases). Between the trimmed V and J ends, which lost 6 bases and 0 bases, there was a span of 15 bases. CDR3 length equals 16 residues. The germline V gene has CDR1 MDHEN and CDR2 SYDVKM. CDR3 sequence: CASRTDRTDSNQPQHF. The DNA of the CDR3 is TGTGCCAGCAGGACAGATAGGACCGATAGCAATCAGCCCCAGCATTTT.

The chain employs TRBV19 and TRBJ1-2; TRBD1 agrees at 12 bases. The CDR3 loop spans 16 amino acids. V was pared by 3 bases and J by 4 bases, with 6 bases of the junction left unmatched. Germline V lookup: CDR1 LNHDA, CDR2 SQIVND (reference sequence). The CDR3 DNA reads TGTGCCAGTAGTATGGGGGACAGGGGGCGCAGCTATGGCTACACCTTC. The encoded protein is CASSMGDRGRSYGYTF.

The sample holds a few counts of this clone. CDR3 in amino acids: CASSSSQGGSGNTIYF. CDR3 bases: TGTGCCAGCAGCTCCTCTCAGGGGGGATCTGGAAACACCATATATTTT. The rearrangement joins TRBV7-2 to TRBJ1-3, with 7 bases fitting TRBD1. V was clipped by 4 bases and J by 1 base; unmatched bases: 7. From germline, CDR1 is SGHTA and CDR2 FQGNSA. The CDR3 loop spans 16 amino acids.

The chain's CDR3 is CASRGRPYSYEQYF. Written as DNA, the CDR3 is TGTGCCAGCAGGGGCAGACCCTACTCCTACGAGCAGTACTTC. The rearrangement joins TRBV2 to TRBJ2-7; D not resolved. Germline V gene data show CDR1 as SNHLY and CDR2 as FYNNEI. The CDR3 covers 14 residues. Trimming removed 6 bases at V and 0 bases at J, with 12 bases between.

The chain's CDR3 is CASSQGAGVEKLFF. CDR3 coding DNA: TGCGCCAGCAGCCAAGGGGCAGGGGTTGAAAAACTGTTTTTT. The chain recombines TRBV4-1 with TRBJ1-4, with TRBD1 as a possible D gene (6 bases). Trimming cost V 1 base and J 7 bases, with 10 bases left between them. The CDR3 covers 14 residues. Germline CDR1 MGHRA, CDR2 YSYEKL.

CDR3 amino acids: CASRSETGDLQETQYF. The CDR3 DNA follows: TGTGCCAGCCGTTCCGAGACAGGGGACCTCCAAGAGACCCAGTACTTC. This chain joins TRBV5-4 and TRBJ2-5, with 8 bases identical to TRBD1. The germline CDR1 and CDR2 sequences are SGHNT and YYREEE (reference sequence). The CDR3 contains 16 residues. The junction had 12 bases not matched to a gene; V was cut back by 7 bases and J by 1 base.

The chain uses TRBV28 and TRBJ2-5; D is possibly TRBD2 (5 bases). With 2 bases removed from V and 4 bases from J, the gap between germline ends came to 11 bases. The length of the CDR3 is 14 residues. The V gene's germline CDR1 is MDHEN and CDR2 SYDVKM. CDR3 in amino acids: CASSLRRRRETQYF. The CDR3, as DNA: TGTGCCAGCAGTTTACGGAGGAGGAGAGAGACCCAGTACTTC.

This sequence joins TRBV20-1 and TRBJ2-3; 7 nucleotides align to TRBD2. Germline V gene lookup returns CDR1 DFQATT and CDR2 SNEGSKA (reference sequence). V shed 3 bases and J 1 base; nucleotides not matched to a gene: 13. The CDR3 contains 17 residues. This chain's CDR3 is CSASQQRGLAGTDTQYF. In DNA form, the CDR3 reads TGCAGTGCTAGTCAGCAAAGAGGGCTAGCGGGCACAGATACGCAGTATTTT.

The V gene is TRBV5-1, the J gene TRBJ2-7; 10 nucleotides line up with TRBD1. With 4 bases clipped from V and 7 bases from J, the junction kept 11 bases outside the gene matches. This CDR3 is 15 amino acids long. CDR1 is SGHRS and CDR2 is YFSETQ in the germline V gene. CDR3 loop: CASSTSGTGVREQYF. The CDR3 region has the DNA TGCGCCAGCAGCACCTCCGGGACAGGGGTGAGGGAGCAGTACTTC.

The CDR3 DNA follows: TGTGCCAGCAGCTTAGATGGTGGCAGGGGGACTGAAGCTTTCTTT. As protein: CASSLDGGRGTEAFF. The V call is TRBV11-3, the J call TRBJ1-1; 7 positions agree with TRBD1. Unmatched junction bases numbered 6, after V lost 0 bases and J lost 5 bases. This CDR3 is 15 amino acids long. Per germline, CDR1 SGHNT and CDR2 YENEEA.

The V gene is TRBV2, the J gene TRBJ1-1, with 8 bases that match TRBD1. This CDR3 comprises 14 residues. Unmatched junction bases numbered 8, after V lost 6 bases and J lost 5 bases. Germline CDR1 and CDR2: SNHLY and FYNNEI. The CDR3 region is CASRDGQGFTEAFF. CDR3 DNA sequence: TGTGCCAGCAGAGACGGACAGGGATTTACTGAAGCTTTCTTT.

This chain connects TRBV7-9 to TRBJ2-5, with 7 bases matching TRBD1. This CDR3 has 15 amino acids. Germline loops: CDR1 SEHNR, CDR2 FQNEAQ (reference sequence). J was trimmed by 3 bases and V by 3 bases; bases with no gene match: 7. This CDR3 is CASSFKGANEETQYF. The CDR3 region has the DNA TGTGCCAGCAGCTTTAAGGGGGCGAACGAAGAGACCCAGTACTTC.

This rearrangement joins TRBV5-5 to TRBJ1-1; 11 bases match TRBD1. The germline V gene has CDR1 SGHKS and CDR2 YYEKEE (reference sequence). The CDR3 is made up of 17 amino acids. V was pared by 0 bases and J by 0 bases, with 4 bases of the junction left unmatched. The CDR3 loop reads CASSLAGTGGMNTEAFF. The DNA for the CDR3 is TGTGCCAGCAGCTTGGCCGGGACAGGGGGTATGAACACTGAAGCTTTCTTT.

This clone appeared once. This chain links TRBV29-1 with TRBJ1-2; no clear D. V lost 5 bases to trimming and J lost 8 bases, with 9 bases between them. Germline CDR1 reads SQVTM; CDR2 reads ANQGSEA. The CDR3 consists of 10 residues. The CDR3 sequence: CSVITEGYTF. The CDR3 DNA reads TGCAGCGTTATTACAGAAGGCTACACCTTC.

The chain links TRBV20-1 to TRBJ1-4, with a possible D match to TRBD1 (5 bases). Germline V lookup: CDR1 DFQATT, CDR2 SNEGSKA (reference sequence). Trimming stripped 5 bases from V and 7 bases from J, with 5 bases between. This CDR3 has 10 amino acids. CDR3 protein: CSAQGEKLFF. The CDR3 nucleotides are TGCAGTGCTCAGGGTGAAAAACTGTTTTTT.

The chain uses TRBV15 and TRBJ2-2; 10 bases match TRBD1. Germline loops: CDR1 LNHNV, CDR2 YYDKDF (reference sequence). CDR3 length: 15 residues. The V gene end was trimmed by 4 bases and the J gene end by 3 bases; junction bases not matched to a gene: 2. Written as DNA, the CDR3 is TGTGCCACCAGCATCGGGACAGGGGACACCGGGGAGCTGTTTTTT. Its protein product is CATSIGTGDTGELFF.

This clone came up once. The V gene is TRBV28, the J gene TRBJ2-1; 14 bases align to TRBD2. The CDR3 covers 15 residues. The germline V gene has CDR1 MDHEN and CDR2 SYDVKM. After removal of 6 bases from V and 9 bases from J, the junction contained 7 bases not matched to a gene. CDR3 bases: TGTGCCAGCAGGTCCGGGACTAGCGGGAGAAGTGAGCAGTTCTTC. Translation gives CASRSGTSGRSEQFF.

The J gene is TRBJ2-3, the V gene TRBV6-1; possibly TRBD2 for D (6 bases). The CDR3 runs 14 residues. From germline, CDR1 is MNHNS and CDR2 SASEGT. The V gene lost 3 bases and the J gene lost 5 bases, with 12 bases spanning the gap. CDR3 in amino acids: CASSDGTSEDTQYF. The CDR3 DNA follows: TGTGCCAGCAGTGACGGGACTTCCGAAGATACGCAGTATTTT.